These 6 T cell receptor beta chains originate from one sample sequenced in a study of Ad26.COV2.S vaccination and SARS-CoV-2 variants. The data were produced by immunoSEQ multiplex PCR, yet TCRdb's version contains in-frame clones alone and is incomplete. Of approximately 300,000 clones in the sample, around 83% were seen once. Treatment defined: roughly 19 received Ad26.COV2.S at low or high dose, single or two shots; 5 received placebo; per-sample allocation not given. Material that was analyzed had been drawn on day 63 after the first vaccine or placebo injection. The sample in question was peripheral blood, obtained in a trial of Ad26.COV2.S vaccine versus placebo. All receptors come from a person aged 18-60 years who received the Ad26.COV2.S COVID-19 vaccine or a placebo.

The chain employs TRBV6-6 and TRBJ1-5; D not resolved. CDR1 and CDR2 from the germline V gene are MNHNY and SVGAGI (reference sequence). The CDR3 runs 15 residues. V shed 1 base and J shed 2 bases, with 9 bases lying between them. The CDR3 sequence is CASSYYRQGNQPQHF. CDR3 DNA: TGTGCCAGCAGTTACTATCGGCAAGGCAATCAGCCCCAGCATTTT.

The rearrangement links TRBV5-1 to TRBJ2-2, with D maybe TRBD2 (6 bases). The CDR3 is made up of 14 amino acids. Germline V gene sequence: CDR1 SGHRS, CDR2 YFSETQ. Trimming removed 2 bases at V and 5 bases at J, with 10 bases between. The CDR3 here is CASSFGGRTGELFF. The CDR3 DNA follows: TGCGCCAGCAGCTTCGGGGGAAGGACCGGGGAGCTGTTTTTT.

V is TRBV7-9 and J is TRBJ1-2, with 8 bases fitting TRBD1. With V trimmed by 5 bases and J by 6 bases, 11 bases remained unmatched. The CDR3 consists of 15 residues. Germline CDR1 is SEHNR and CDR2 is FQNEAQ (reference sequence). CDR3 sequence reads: CASSPRPGQEDGYTF. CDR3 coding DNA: TGTGCCAGCAGCCCGCGGCCGGGACAGGAGGATGGCTACACCTTC. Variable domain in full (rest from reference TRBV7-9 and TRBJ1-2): DTGVSQNPRHKITKRGQNVTFRCDPISEHNRLYWYRQTLGQGPEFLTYFQNEAQLEKSRLLSDRFSAERPKGSFSTLEIQRTEQGDSAMYLCASSPRPGQEDGYTFGSGTRLTVV.

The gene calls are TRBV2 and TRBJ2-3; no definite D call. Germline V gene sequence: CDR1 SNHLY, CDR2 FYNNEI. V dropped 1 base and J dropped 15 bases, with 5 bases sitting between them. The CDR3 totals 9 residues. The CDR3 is CASSEVLYF. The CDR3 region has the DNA TGTGCCAGCAGTGAAGTACTCTATTTT. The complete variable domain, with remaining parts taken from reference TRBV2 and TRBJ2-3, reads EPEVTQTPSHQVTQMGQEVILRCVPISNHLYFYWYRQILGQKVEFLVSFYNNEISEKSEIFDDQFSVERPDGSNFTLKIRSTKLEDSAMYFCASSEVLYFGPGTRLTVL.

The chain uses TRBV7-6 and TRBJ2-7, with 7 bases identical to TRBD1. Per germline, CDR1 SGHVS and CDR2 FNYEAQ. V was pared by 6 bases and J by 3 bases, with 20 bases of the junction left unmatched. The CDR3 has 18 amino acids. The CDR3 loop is CASSSTPGQNTPLYEQYF. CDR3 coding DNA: TGTGCCAGCAGTTCAACCCCGGGACAGAACACCCCTCTCTACGAGCAGTACTTC.

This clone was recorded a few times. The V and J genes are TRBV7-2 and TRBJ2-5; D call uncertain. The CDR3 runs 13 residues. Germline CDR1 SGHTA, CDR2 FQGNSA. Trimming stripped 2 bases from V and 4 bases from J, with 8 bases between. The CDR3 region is CASSLSLGETQYF. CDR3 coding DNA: TGTGCCAGCAGCTTAAGTCTAGGAGAGACCCAGTACTTC.